Here is one TCR beta chain with its context. This clonotype registers as medium-sized (0.01 to 0.1%) by frequency; no count is noted. This clone's antigen is unknown. A Human TCR Profiling Kit was used to prepare UMI-labeled 5' RACE TCRbeta libraries. Every TCRbeta library was prepared in parallel with an identical number of PCR cycles. From the authors' description of their analysis: Between roughly 3,000 and 18,000 functional CDR3beta clonotypes were contained in each TCRbeta library. MIGEC 1.2.9 was used for UMI extraction and consensus assembly, with at least three reads per UMI being required. MiXCR 3.0.3 was used to extract the in-frame CDR3beta repertoires. After each sample was downsampled to 42,000 randomly selected UMIs, diversity metrics were computed in VDJtools 1.2.1. For each sample pair, the repertoire overlap metrics D, R and F2 were calculated in VDJtools using the top 3,000 clones. Once TCRdb had reprocessed the reads, it stored one entry per CDR3 protein sequence and supplied no DNA. These V and J calls originate from TCRdb's pipeline instead of the authors' own analysis. The sample's table lists a count of under 20,000 distinct CDR3 sequences. Clones ranked in the top ten supply around 5.8% of the sample.

This sample was taken from a study of human CD8 memory T cell subsets (dated by TCRdb to 2018 to 2021). Broadly, across the study: The clonal relationships among stem-like (TSTEM), progenitor exhausted-like (TPEX) and effector memory CD8+ T cell subsets were assessed by comparing the TCRbeta repertoires of these subsets. Six donors each provided TSTEM, TPEX and effector memory subsets, and TCRbeta repertoires were obtained from all six. Summary of the overall study and its limitations: Clonotypes were shared with effector memory cells by both stem-like subsets, but only minimal overlap was found between TSTEM and TPEX repertoires, suggesting distinct antigen spectra. Only TCRbeta chains were sequenced, and the repertoire comparisons were based on over five donors and tested using paired t-tests with Bonferroni correction. Greater repertoire diversity in TSTEM than in TPEX subsets was suggested by Chao1 estimates, potentially reflecting a broader range of specificities. Normalized Shannon-Wiener diversity was similarly high in the TSTEM and TPEX subsets, while the effector memory subsets were comparatively less diverse.

Sequences SEHNR (CDR1) and FQNEAQ (CDR2) are obtained from the germline V gene (reference sequence). The CDR3 runs 15 residues from the cysteine to the phenylalanine. No DNA sequence is on record. Density gradient separation was used to isolate peripheral blood mononuclear cells from healthy donor buffy coats. The study enriched total CD8+ T cells through negative magnetic separation using EasySep or MojoSort CD8+ T cell isolation kits. For each subset, total RNA was extracted using an RNeasy Mini Kit from duplicate vials of roughly 150,000 sorted CD8+ T cells. PBMCs were used either fresh or after cryopreservation in fetal bovine serum containing roughly 10% DMSO. Fluorescence-activated cell sorting on a FACSAria III was used to sort the CD8+ T cell subsets to purity.

The clonotype originates from a human donor in good health. Recombination linked TRBV7-9 to TRBJ2-7; the TCRdb D gene call, TRBD1, has no DNA to confirm it. Source material: CD8+ T cells from PBMCs. The CDR3 region has the sequence CASSPVGFSSYEQYF. Extended through the reference TRBV7-9 and TRBJ2-7 proteins, this CDR3 yields the full variable domain: DTGVSQNPRHKITKRGQNVTFRCDPISEHNRLYWYRQTLGQGPEFLTYFQNEAQLEKSRLLSDRFSAERPKGSFSTLEIQRTEQGDSAMYLCASSPVGFSSYEQYFGPGTRLTVT.